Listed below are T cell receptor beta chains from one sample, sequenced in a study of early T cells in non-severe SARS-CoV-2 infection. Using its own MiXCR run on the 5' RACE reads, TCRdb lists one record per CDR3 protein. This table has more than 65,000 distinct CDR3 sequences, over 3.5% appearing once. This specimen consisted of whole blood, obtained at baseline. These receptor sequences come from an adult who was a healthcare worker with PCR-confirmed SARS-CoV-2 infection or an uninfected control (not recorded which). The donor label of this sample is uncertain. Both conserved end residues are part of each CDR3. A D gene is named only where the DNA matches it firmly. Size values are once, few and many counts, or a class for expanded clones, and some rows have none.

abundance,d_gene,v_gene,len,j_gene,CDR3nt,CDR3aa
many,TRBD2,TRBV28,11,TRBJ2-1,TGTGCCATCTTTTGGGGGGGAAAGCAGTTCTTC,CAIFWGGKQFF
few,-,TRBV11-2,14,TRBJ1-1,TGTGCCAGCAGCTTGACCGATATGAACACTGAAGCTTTCTTT,CASSLTDMNTEAFF
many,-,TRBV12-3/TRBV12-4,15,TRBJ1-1,TGTGCCAGCAGCTCGACGATCCACAGGAACACTGAAGCTTTCTTT,CASSSTIHRNTEAFF
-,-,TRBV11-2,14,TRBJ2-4,TGTGCCAGCAGCACACACAACGCCAAAAACATTCAGTACTTC,CASSTHNAKNIQYF
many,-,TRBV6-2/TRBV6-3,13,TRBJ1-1,TGTGCCAGCAGACCATCAGGGGACACTGAAGCTTTCTTT,CASRPSGDTEAFF
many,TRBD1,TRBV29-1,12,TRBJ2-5,TGCAGCGCCCCAGACAGGGTGGAGACCCAGTACTTC,CSAPDRVETQYF
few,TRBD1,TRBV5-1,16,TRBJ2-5,TGCGCCAGCAGGCTATCCGGGACAGGGGGCAGAGAGACCCAGTACTTC,CASRLSGTGGRETQYF
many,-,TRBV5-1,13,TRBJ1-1,TGCGCCAGCAGCGGTCAGGGGAACACTGAAGCTTTCTTT,CASSGQGNTEAFF
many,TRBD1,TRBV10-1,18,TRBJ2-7,TGCGCCAGCAGTCCAAGGCTTCACGCCGGGACAGGGGGCGCCGAGCAGTACTTC,CASSPRLHAGTGGAEQYF
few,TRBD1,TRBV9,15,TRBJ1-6,TGTGCCAGCAGCGTAGGCCCGACAGGGAATTCACCCCTCCACTTT,CASSVGPTGNSPLHF
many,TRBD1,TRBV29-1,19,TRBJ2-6,TGCAGCGTTGAAGTCGGGACGGGACAGACCCCCTCTGGGGCCAACGTCCTGACTTTC,CSVEVGTGQTPSGANVLTF
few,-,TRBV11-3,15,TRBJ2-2,TGTGCCAGCAGCTTAGGGGGAATGAACACCGGGGAGCTGTTTTTT,CASSLGGMNTGELFF
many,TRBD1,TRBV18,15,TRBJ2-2,TGTGCCAGCTCGACGGGACAGGGAATGGCCGGGGAGCTGTTTTTT,CASSTGQGMAGELFF
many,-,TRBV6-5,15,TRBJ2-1,TGTGCCAGCGCGGCCGGCAGACGCTCCTACAATGAGCAGTTCTTC,CASAAGRRSYNEQFF